This is a list of T cell receptor beta chains from one sample in a study of early T cells in non-severe SARS-CoV-2 infection. TCRdb reprocessed the 5' RACE reads with MiXCR, giving one entry per CDR3 protein. There are 110,000 or so distinct CDR3 sequences in the sample; 9% to 13% occur only once, and around 3.2% lies in the top ten. Sequencing was carried out using whole blood. The receptors come from an adult who was a healthcare worker with PCR-confirmed SARS-CoV-2 infection or an uninfected control (not recorded which). CDR3s include the opening cysteine and the closing phenylalanine or tryptophan. A D gene is named only where the DNA matches it firmly. Rows may omit the clone size; those that give it use once, few, many or a size class.

TGTGCCAGCAGTGTCCCCGGGACAGGTCGATACGAGCAGTACTTC | CASSVPGTGRYEQYF | TRBJ2-7 | many | TRBD1 | TRBV2
TGTGCCAGCAGTCAGAGGACAGGGGGGAATGAGCAGTTCTTC | CASSQRTGGNEQFF | TRBJ2-1 | few | TRBD1 | TRBV5-4
TGTGCCAGCACTACCACTGCGGGTCAGGTTGTCTCTGGGGCCAACGTCCTGACTTTC | CASTTTAGQVVSGANVLTF | TRBJ2-6 | - | - | TRBV9
TGTGCCAGCAGCCCCAGACCGGCAGGGAAAGATACGCAGTATTTT | CASSPRPAGKDTQYF | TRBJ2-3 | - | - | TRBV9
TGCAGTGCTATCGTCCCCCCGACCCTCCACGAGCAGTACTTC | CSAIVPPTLHEQYF | TRBJ2-7 | - | - | TRBV20-1
TGCAGTGCTAGAGTGGCGGCGGGGACCGGGGAGCTGTTTTTT | CSARVAAGTGELFF | TRBJ2-2 | many | - | TRBV20-1
TGTGCCAGCAGTGTGGGGACTAGCGGGGGGAGAGCCTACGAGCAGTACTTC | CASSVGTSGGRAYEQYF | TRBJ2-7 | - | TRBD2 | TRBV6-1
TGTGCCAGCAGCCCGATGAGACAGGGGGGTTACGAGCAGTACTTC | CASSPMRQGGYEQYF | TRBJ2-7 | few | TRBD1 | TRBV5-6
TGTGCCAGCAGCTACCAGGCACCTTCGAACACCGGGGAGCTGTTTTTT | CASSYQAPSNTGELFF | TRBJ2-2 | many | - | TRBV11-2
TGTGCCAGCAGCAACACGGAGGGGCGTAAGCAGTACTTC | CASSNTEGRKQYF | TRBJ2-7 | many | - | TRBV3-1
TGTGCCAGCAGCGTTGAACCCGGACTAGCGGGCGGCAATGAGCAGTTCTTC | CASSVEPGLAGGNEQFF | TRBJ2-1 | - | TRBD2 | TRBV9
TGTGCCAGCAGCCAAGGCGTCTACGAGCAGTACTTC | CASSQGVYEQYF | TRBJ2-7 | - | - | TRBV14
TGTGCCAGCTCACCACCAATGGCTACGTTAGACATTCAGTACTTC | CASSPPMATLDIQYF | TRBJ2-4 | - | - | TRBV18
TGTGCCAGCAGCCCTCCCACGGCGAACACCGGGGAGCTGTTTTTT | CASSPPTANTGELFF | TRBJ2-2 | many | - | TRBV5-5
TGTGCCAGCAGTCCTACGGAGGGGGGGAACGAATTCTTC | CASSPTEGGNEFF | TRBJ2-1 | few | - | TRBV12-3/TRBV12-4
TGCAGCGTTGAACGGCGGGGACGGGCGAACACCGGGGAGCTGTTTTTT | CSVERRGRANTGELFF | TRBJ2-2 | few | - | TRBV29-1
TGTGCCATCCGAGTACTTCCCGAGGACATTCAGTACTTC | CAIRVLPEDIQYF | TRBJ2-4 | few | - | TRBV19